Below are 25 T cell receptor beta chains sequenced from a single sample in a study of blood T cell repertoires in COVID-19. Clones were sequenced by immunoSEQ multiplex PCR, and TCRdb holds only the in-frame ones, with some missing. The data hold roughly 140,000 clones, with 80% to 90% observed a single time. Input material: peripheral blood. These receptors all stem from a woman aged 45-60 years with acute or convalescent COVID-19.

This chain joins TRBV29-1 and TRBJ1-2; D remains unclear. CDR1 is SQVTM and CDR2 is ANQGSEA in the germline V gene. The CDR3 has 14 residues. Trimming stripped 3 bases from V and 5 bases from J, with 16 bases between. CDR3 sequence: CSVDRLQGGYGYTF. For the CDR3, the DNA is TGCAGCGTTGATCGTTTACAAGGCGGATATGGCTACACCTTC.

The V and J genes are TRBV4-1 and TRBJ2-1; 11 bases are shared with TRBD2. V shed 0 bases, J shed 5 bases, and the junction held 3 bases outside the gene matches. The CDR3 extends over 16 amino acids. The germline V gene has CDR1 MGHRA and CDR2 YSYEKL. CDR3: CASSQDPLAGDNEQFF. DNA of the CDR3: TGCGCCAGCAGCCAAGATCCACTAGCGGGGGACAATGAGCAGTTCTTC.

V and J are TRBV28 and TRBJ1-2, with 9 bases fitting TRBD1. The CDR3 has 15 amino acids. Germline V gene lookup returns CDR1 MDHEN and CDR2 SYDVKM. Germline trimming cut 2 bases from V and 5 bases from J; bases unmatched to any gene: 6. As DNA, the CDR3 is TGTGCCAGCAGTTTACACAGGGGGCTTAGGTATGGCTACACCTTC. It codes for CASSLHRGLRYGYTF.

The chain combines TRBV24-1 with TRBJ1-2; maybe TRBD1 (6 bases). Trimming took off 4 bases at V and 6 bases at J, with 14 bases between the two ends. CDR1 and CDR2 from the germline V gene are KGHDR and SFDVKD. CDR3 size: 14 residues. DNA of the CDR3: TGTGCCACCAGTGACCCACAGGGATCCCATGGCTACACCTTC. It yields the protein CATSDPQGSHGYTF.

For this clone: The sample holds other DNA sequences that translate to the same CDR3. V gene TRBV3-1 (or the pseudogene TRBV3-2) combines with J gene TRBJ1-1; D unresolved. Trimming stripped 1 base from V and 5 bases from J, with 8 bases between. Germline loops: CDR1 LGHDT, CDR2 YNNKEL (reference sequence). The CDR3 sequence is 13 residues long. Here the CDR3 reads CASSQGGGTEAFF. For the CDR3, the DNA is TGTGCCAGCAGCCAAGGAGGCGGAACTGAAGCTTTCTTT.

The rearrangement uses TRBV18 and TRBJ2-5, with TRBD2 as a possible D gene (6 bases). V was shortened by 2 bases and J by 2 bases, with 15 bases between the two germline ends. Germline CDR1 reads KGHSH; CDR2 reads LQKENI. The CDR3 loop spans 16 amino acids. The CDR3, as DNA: TGTGCCAGCTCACCATTTGACTGGGAGGTACAAGAGACCCAGTACTTC. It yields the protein CASSPFDWEVQETQYF.

The CDR3 sequence is CAIKQTGSNEQFF. For the CDR3, the DNA is TGTGCCATCAAGCAGACAGGATCCAATGAGCAGTTCTTC. The chain combines TRBV10-3 with TRBJ2-1, with D possibly matching TRBD1 (6 bases). Germline loops: CDR1 ENHRY, CDR2 SYGVKD. The CDR3 covers 13 residues. Trimming cost V 7 bases and J 6 bases, with 13 bases left between them.

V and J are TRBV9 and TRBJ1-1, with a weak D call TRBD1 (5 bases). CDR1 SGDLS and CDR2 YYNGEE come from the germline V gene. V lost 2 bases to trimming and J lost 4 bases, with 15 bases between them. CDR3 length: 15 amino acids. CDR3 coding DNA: TGTGCCAGCAGCGTCTTGGGGGGTACGAGCACTGAAGCTTTCTTT. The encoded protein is CASSVLGGTSTEAFF. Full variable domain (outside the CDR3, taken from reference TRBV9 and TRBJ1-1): DSGVTQTPKHLITATGQRVTLRCSPRSGDLSVYWYQQSLDQGLQFLIQYYNGEERAKGNILERFSAQQFPDLHSELNLSSLELGDSALYFCASSVLGGTSTEAFFGQGTRLTVV.

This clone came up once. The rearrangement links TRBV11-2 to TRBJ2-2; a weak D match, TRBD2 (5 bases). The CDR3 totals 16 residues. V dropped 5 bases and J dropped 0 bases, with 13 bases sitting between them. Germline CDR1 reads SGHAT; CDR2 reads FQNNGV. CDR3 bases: TGTGCCAGCAGCCAGCCCGGGAACCCGAACACCGGGGAGCTGTTTTTT. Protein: CASSQPGNPNTGELFF.

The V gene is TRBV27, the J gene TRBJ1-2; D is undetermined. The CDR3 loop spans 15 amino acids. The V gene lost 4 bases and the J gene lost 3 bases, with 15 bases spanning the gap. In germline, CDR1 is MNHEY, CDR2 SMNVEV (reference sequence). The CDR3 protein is CASSSSLNPHYGYTF. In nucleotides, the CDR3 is TGTGCCAGCAGTTCGTCACTCAATCCCCACTATGGCTACACCTTC.

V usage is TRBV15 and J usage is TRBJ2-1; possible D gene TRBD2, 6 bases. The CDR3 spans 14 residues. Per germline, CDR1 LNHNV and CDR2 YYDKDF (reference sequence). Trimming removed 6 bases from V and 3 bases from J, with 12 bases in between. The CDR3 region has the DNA TGTGCCACCAGGCCCCGGGAGCTCTACAATGAGCAGTTCTTC. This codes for CATRPRELYNEQFF. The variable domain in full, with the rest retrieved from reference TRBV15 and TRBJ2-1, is DAMVIQNPRYQVTQFGKPVTLSCSQTLNHNVMYWYQQKSSQAPKLLFHYYDKDFNNEADTPDNFQSRRPNTSFCFLDIRSPGLGDTAMYLCATRPRELYNEQFFGPGTRLTVL.

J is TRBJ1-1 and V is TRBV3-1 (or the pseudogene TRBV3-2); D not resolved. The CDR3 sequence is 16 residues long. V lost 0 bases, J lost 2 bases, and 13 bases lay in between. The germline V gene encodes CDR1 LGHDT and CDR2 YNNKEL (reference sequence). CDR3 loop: CASSQDDSIRNTEAFF. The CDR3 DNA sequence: TGTGCCAGCAGCCAAGACGATAGTATTAGAAACACTGAAGCTTTCTTT.

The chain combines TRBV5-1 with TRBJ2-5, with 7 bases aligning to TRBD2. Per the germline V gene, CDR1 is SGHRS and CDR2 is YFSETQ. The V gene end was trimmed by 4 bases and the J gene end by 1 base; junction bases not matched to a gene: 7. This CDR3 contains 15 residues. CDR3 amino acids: CASSPVTSTQETQYF. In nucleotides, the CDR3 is TGCGCCAGCAGCCCCGTGACTAGCACCCAAGAGACCCAGTACTTC.

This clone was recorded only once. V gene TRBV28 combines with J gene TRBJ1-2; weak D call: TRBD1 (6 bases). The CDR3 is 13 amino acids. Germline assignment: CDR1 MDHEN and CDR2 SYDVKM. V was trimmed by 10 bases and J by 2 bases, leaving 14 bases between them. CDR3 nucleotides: TGTGCCATCTCGGCCGGACAGAACTATGGCTACACCTTC. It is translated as CAISAGQNYGYTF.

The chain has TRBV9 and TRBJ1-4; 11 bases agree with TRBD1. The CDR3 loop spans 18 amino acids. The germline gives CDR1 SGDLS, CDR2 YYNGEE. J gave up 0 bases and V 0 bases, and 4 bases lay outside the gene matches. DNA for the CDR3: TGTGCCAGCAGCGTAGGGGGACAGGGGGTAGCAACTAATGAAAAACTGTTTTTT. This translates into CASSVGGQGVATNEKLFF. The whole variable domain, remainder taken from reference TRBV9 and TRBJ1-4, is DSGVTQTPKHLITATGQRVTLRCSPRSGDLSVYWYQQSLDQGLQFLIQYYNGEERAKGNILERFSAQQFPDLHSELNLSSLELGDSALYFCASSVGGQGVATNEKLFFGSGTQLSVL.

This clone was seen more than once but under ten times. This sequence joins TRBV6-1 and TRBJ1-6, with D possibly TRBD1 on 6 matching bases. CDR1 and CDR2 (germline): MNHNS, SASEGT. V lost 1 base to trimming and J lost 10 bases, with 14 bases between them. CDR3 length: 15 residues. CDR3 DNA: TGTGCCAGCAGTGAAGTAGGCAGGGGTAGATCACCCCTCCACTTT. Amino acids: CASSEVGRGRSPLHF.

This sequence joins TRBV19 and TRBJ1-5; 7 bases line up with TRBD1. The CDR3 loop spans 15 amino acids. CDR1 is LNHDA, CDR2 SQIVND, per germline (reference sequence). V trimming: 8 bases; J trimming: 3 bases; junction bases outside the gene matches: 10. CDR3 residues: CASSSRDRANQPQHF. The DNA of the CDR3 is TGTGCCAGTTCCTCCCGGGACAGAGCCAATCAGCCCCAGCATTTT.

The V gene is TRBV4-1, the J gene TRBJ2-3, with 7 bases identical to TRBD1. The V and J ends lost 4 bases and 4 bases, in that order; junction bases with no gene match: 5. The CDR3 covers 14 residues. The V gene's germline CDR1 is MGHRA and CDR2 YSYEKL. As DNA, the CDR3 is TGCGCCAGCAGCCCGTGGACAGGTGCAGATACGCAGTATTTT. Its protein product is CASSPWTGADTQYF.

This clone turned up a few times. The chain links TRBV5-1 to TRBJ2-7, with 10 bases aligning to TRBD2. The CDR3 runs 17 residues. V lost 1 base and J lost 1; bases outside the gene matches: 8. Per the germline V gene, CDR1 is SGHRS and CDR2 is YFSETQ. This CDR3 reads CASSLSMGTSVSYEQYF. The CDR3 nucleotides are TGCGCCAGCAGCTTGTCTATGGGGACTAGCGTTTCCTACGAGCAGTACTTC.

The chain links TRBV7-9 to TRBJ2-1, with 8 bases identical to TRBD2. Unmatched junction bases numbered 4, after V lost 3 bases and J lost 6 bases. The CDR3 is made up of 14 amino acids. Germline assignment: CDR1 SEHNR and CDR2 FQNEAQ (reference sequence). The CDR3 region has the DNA TGTGCCAGCAGCTTTAGCGGGGCTTCCAATGAGCAGTTCTTC. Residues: CASSFSGASNEQFF. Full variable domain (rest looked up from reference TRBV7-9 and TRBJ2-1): DTGVSQNPRHKITKRGQNVTFRCDPISEHNRLYWYRQTLGQGPEFLTYFQNEAQLEKSRLLSDRFSAERPKGSFSTLEIQRTEQGDSAMYLCASSFSGASNEQFFGPGTRLTVL.

In DNA form, the CDR3 reads TGTGCCAGCAGCGTAGGAGGGGGCACAGGAGCTTTCTTT. Translating it yields CASSVGGGTGAFF. V gene TRBV9 combines with J gene TRBJ1-1; 7 nucleotides line up with TRBD1. CDR3 length: 13 residues. CDR1 and CDR2 from the germline V gene are SGDLS and YYNGEE. V dropped 0 bases and J dropped 10; count of bases not matched to a gene: 6. The full variable domain, its missing parts supplied by reference TRBV9 and TRBJ1-1, is DSGVTQTPKHLITATGQRVTLRCSPRSGDLSVYWYQQSLDQGLQFLIQYYNGEERAKGNILERFSAQQFPDLHSELNLSSLELGDSALYFCASSVGGGTGAFFGQGTRLTVV.

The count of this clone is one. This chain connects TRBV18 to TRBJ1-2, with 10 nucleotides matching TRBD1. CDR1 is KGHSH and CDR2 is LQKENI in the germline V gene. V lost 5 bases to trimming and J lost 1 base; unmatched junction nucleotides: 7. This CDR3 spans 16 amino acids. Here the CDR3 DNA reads TGTGCCAGCTCATTAGGACAGGGGGTCCTTAACTATGGCTACACCTTC. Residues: CASSLGQGVLNYGYTF.

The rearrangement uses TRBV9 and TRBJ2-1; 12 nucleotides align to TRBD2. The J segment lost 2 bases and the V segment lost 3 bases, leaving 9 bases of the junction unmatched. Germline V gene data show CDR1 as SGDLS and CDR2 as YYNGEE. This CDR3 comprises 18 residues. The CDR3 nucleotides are TGTGCCAGCAGCGCCGGGACTAGCGGGCCTTCCCCCTACAATGAGCAGTTCTTC. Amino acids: CASSAGTSGPSPYNEQFF.

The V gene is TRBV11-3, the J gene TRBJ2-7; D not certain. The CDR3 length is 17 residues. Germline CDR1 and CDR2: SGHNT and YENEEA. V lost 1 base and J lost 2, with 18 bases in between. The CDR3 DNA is TGTGCCAGCAGCTTAGCCGGGTCCGCAAACCTTCCCTACGAGCAGTACTTC. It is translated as CASSLAGSANLPYEQYF.

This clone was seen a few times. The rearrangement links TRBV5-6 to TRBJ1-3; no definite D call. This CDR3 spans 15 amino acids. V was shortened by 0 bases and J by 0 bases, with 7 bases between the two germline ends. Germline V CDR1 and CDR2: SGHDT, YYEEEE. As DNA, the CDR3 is TGTGCCAGCAGCTTGGTGTCAGGCTCTGGAAACACCATATATTTT. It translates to CASSLVSGSGNTIYF.